These 16 T cell receptor beta chains were sequenced from one sample in a study of T cell changes during pregnancy in multiple sclerosis. Data came from immunoSEQ multiplex PCR; TCRdb stores just in-frame clones and leaves some out. The sample yields 35,000 or so clones, about nine tenths seen once. The material was CD4+ T cells from peripheral blood mononuclear cells, obtained before pregnancy. The source is a female donor with multiple sclerosis, enrolled in a pregnancy study.

The rearrangement links TRBV4-1 to TRBJ2-7; 7 bases align to TRBD1. The CDR3 runs 14 residues. Losses at the gene ends were 2 bases for V and 3 bases for J; bases not matched to a gene: 4. CDR1 MGHRA and CDR2 YSYEKL come from the germline V gene. CDR3 DNA: TGCGCCAGCAGCCAACCGGGACAGAACTACGAGCAGTACTTC. Translating gives CASSQPGQNYEQYF.

The genes are TRBV30 and TRBJ2-4; perhaps TRBD2 as D (6 bases). The length of the CDR3 is 13 residues. Germline CDR1 is GTSNPN and CDR2 is SVGIG (reference sequence). V gave up 4 bases and J gave up 1 base, with 8 bases separating them. The DNA of the CDR3 is TGTGCCTGGACGGCGGGGGCCAAAAACATTCAGTACTTC. It translates to CAWTAGAKNIQYF.

The chain recombines TRBV5-1 with TRBJ2-2, with 10 nucleotides matching TRBD1. CDR3 size: 16 residues. The J segment lost 2 bases and the V segment lost 2 bases, leaving 3 bases of the junction unmatched. The germline CDR1 and CDR2 sequences are SGHRS and YFSETQ. The CDR3 DNA follows: TGCGCCAGCAGCTTTATGACAGGGGGCAACACCGGGGAGCTGTTTTTT. This sequence encodes CASSFMTGGNTGELFF.

This chain joins TRBV2 and TRBJ2-7; 7 bases line up with TRBD1. The CDR3 is 14 residues long. Germline V CDR1 and CDR2: SNHLY, FYNNEI. The V and J ends lost 4 bases and 4 bases, in that order; junction bases with no gene match: 7. For the CDR3, the DNA is TGTGCCAGCAGTGCTGACAGGGTGCAGTACGAGCAGTACTTC. This encodes CASSADRVQYEQYF.

The chain links TRBV28 to TRBJ1-5; TRBD1 matches at 10 bases. CDR1 and CDR2 (germline): MDHEN, SYDVKM. J gave up 1 base and V 3 bases, and 9 bases lay outside the gene matches. The CDR3 has 18 amino acids. The CDR3 protein is CASSFLDRGKRSNQPQHF. For the CDR3, the DNA is TGTGCCAGCAGTTTCCTGGACAGGGGGAAGAGGAGCAATCAGCCCCAGCATTTT.

The CDR3 spells CASREGGGEKLFF. Here the CDR3 DNA reads TGCGCCAGCCGGGAGGGGGGCGGTGAAAAACTGTTTTTT. The chain has TRBV4-1 and TRBJ1-4; maybe TRBD1 (6 bases). Germline lookup yields CDR1 MGHRA and CDR2 YSYEKL. Trimming removed 8 bases at V and 7 bases at J, with 14 bases between. The CDR3 sequence is 13 residues long.

V usage is TRBV9 and J usage is TRBJ1-1; 7 bases fit TRBD1. The CDR3 is 15 residues long. V lost 0 bases to trimming and J lost 1 base; unmatched junction nucleotides: 3. Germline V gene data show CDR1 as SGDLS and CDR2 as YYNGEE. The CDR3 reads CASSVGAGGNTEAFF. In nucleotides, the CDR3 is TGTGCCAGCAGCGTAGGAGCAGGGGGGAACACTGAAGCTTTCTTT.

This clone was observed once. V and J are TRBV10-1 and TRBJ2-5; 11 bases match TRBD1. The CDR3 is 14 residues long. Germline V gene data show CDR1 as WNHNN and CDR2 as SYGVQD (reference sequence). Trimming removed 6 bases from V and 4 bases from J; junction bases left unmatched: 4. CDR3 in DNA: TGCGCCAGCAGACCCGGGACAGGGGGAGAGACCCAGTACTTC. Translating it yields CASRPGTGGETQYF.

J is TRBJ1-2 and V is TRBV2, with 8 bases matching TRBD1. The CDR3 runs to 13 residues. The V and J ends lost 4 bases and 3 bases, in that order; junction bases with no gene match: 1. CDR1 and CDR2 (germline): SNHLY, FYNNEI. This CDR3 is CASSVQGDYGYTF. For the CDR3, the DNA is TGTGCCAGCAGTGTACAGGGGGACTATGGCTACACCTTC.

This chain uses TRBV29-1 with TRBJ1-4, with TRBD1 matching over 11 bases. The germline V gene encodes CDR1 SQVTM and CDR2 ANQGSEA. With V trimmed by 7 bases and J by 7 bases, 5 bases remained unmatched. This CDR3 comprises 13 residues. This CDR3 reads CSAGGTGGEKLFF. The CDR3 nucleotides read TGCAGCGCCGGAGGGACAGGGGGTGAAAAACTGTTTTTT. The entire variable domain, with the rest obtained from reference TRBV29-1 and TRBJ1-4, is as follows: SAVISQKPSRDICQRGTSLTIQCQVDSQVTMMFWYRQQPGQSLTLIATANQGSEATYESGFVIDKFPISRPNLTFSTLTVSNMSPEDSSIYLCSAGGTGGEKLFFGSGTQLSVL.

This chain links TRBV5-6 with TRBJ1-2, with TRBD1 identical over 9 bases. This CDR3 contains 14 residues. The V gene's germline CDR1 is SGHDT and CDR2 YYEEEE. V trimming: 2 bases; J trimming: 4 bases; junction bases outside the gene matches: 3. CDR3: CASSFWDRAYGYTF. DNA of the CDR3: TGTGCCAGCAGCTTCTGGGACAGGGCCTATGGCTACACCTTC. Full variable domain (missing parts from reference TRBV5-6 and TRBJ1-2): DAGVTQSPTHLIKTRGQQVTLRCSPKSGHDTVSWYQQALGQGPQFIFQYYEEEERQRGNFPDRFSGHQFPNYSSELNVNALLLGDSALYLCASSFWDRAYGYTFGSGTRLTVV.

This clone was counted a single time. This rearrangement joins TRBV6-1 to TRBJ2-1, with 9 bases matching TRBD2. The CDR3 covers 18 residues. CDR1 MNHNS and CDR2 SASEGT come from the germline V gene. Unmatched junction bases numbered 14, after V lost 1 base and J lost 7 bases. The DNA of the CDR3 is TGTGCCAGCAGTGAAGGGGGGATGCGCGGGAGGGCCCTGAATGAGCAGTTCTTC. Translated, it gives CASSEGGMRGRALNEQFF.

This sequence joins TRBV28 and TRBJ2-5; D is unresolved. The CDR3 has 11 amino acids. Germline CDR1 reads MDHEN; CDR2 reads SYDVKM. Trimming removed 5 bases from V and 4 bases from J, with 5 bases in between. The CDR3 sequence is CASSPRETQYF. For the CDR3, the DNA is TGTGCCAGCAGTCCTAGAGAGACCCAGTACTTC.

This chain uses TRBV19 with TRBJ2-7; 10 bases fit TRBD1. The V gene end was trimmed by 6 bases and the J gene end by 4 bases; junction bases not matched to a gene: 9. The CDR3 runs to 15 residues. Per the germline V gene, CDR1 is LNHDA and CDR2 is SQIVND (reference sequence). For the CDR3, the DNA is TGTGCCAGTAGCAGACAACCGGGACAGGGGTACGAGCAGTACTTC. It yields the protein CASSRQPGQGYEQYF.

The chain has TRBV10-3 and TRBJ2-3, with a weak D call TRBD2 (5 bases). Between the trimmed V and J ends, which lost 2 bases and 4 bases, there was a span of 16 bases. CDR1 is ENHRY, CDR2 SYGVKD, per germline. The length of the CDR3 is 16 residues. This CDR3 is CAISEERRARSDTQYF. CDR3 sequence (DNA): TGTGCCATCAGTGAGGAGCGGCGGGCTAGGTCAGATACGCAGTATTTT.

The rearrangement uses TRBV15 and TRBJ2-3; perhaps TRBD2 as D (5 bases). The CDR3 is 14 residues long. V lost 1 base to trimming and J lost 4 bases, with 9 bases between them. Germline CDR1 LNHNV, CDR2 YYDKDF (reference sequence). CDR3 loop: CATSRAGYSDTQYF. The CDR3 DNA reads as TGTGCCACCAGCAGAGCGGGATATTCAGATACGCAGTATTTT.